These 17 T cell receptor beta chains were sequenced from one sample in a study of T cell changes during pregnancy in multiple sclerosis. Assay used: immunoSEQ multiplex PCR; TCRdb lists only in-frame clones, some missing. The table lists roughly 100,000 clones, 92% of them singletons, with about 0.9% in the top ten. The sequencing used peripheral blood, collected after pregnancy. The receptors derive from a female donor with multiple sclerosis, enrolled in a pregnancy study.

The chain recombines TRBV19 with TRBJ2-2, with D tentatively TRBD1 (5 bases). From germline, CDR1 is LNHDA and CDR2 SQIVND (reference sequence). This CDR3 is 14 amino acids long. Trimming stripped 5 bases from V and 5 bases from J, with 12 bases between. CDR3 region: CASSPQGRTGELFF. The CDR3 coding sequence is TGTGCCAGTAGTCCGCAGGGTAGGACCGGGGAGCTGTTTTTT.

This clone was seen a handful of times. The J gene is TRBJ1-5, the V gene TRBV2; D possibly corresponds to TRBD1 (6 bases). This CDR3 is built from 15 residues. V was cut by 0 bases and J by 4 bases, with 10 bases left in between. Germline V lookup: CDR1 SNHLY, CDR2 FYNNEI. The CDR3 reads CASSEATGNNQPQHF. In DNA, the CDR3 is TGTGCCAGCAGTGAAGCGACAGGCAATAATCAGCCCCAGCATTTT.

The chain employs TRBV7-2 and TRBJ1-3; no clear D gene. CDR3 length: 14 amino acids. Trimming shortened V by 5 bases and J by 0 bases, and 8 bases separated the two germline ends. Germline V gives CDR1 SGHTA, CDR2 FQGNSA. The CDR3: CASSQGASGNTIYF. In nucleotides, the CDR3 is TGTGCCAGCAGCCAAGGAGCCTCTGGAAACACCATATATTTT.

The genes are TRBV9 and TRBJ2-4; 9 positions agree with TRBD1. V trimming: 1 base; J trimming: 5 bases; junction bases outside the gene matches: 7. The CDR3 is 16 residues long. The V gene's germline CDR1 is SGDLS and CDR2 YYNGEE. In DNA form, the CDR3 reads TGTGCCAGCAGCGTATCCACAGGGGGCGCTGAAAACATTCAGTACTTC. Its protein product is CASSVSTGGAENIQYF.

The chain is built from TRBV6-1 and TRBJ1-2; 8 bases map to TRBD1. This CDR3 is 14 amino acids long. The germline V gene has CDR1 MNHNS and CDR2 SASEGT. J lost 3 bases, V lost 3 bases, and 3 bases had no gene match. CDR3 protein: CASSDPGGYYGYTF. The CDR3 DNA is TGTGCCAGCAGTGACCCAGGGGGCTACTATGGCTACACCTTC.

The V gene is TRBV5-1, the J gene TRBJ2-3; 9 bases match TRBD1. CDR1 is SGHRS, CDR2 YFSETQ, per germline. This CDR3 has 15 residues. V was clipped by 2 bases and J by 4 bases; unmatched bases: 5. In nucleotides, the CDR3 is TGCGCCAGCAGCTTACAGGGGGCGAACGCAGATACGCAGTATTTT. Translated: CASSLQGANADTQYF.

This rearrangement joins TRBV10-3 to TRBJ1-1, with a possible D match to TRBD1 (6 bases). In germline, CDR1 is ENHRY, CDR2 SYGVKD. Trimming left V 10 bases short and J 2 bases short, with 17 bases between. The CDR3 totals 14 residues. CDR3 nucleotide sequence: TGTGCCACCGCACTGGGGGCAGGCAACACTGAAGCTTTCTTT. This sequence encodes CATALGAGNTEAFF.

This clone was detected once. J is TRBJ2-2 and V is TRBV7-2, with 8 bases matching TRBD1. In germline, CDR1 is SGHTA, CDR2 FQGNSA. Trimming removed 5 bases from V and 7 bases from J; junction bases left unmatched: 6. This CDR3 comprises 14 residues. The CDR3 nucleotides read TGTGCCAGCAGCCCCGGGACAGGCGGCGGGGAGCTGTTTTTT. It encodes CASSPGTGGGELFF.

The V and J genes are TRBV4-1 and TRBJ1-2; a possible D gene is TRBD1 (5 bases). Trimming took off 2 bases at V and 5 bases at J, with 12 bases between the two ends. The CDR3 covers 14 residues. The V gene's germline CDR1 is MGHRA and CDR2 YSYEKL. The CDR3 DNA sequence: TGCGCCAGCAGCCAAAGTCCCAGGGATTATGGCTACACCTTC. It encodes CASSQSPRDYGYTF.

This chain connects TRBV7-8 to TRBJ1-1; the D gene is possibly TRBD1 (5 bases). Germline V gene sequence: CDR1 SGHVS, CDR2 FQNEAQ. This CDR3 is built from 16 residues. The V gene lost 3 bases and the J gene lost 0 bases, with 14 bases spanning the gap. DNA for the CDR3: TGTGCCAGCAGCTTTCGCCAGGGCATTATGAACACTGAAGCTTTCTTT. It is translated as CASSFRQGIMNTEAFF.

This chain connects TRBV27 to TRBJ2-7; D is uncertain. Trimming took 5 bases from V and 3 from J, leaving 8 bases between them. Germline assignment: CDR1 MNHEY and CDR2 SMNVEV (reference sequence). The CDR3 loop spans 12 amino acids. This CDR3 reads CASSPAGYEQYF. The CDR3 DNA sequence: TGTGCCAGCAGTCCAGCAGGCTACGAGCAGTACTTC.

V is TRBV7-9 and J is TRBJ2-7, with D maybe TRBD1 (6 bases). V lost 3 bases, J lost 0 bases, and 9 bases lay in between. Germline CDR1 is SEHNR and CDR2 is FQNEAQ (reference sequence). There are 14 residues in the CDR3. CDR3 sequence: CASSLGTNSYEQYF. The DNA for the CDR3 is TGTGCCAGCAGCTTGGGGACAAACTCCTACGAGCAGTACTTC.

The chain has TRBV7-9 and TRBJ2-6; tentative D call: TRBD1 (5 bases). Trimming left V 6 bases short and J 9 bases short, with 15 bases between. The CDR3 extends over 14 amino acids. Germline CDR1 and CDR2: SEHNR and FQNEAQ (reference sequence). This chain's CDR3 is CASRPQTVINVLTF. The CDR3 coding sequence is TGTGCCAGCAGGCCTCAGACAGTAATCAACGTCCTGACTTTC.

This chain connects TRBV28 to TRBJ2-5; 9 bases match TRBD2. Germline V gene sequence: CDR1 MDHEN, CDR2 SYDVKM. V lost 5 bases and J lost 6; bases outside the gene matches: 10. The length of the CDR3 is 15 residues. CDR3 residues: CASSPPGLASKTQYF. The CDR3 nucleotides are TGTGCCAGCAGTCCCCCGGGACTAGCTTCGAAGACCCAGTACTTC. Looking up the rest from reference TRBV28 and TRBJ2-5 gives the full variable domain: DVKVTQSSRYLVKRTGEKVFLECVQDMDHENMFWYRQDPGLGLRLIYFSYDVKMKEKGDIPEGYSVSREKKERFSLILESASTNQTSMYLCASSPPGLASKTQYFGPGTRLLVL.

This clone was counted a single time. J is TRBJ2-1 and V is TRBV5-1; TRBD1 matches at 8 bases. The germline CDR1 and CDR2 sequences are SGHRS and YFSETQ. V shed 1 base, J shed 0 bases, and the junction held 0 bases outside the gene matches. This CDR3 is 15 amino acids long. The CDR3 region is CASSLTGGSYNEQFF. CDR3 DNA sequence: TGCGCCAGCAGCTTGACAGGGGGCTCCTACAATGAGCAGTTCTTC.

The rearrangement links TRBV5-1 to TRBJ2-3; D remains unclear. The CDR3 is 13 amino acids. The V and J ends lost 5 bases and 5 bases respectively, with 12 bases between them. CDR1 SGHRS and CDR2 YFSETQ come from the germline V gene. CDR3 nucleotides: TGCGCCAGCAGGGATGGAGCTGGAGATACGCAGTATTTT. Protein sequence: CASRDGAGDTQYF. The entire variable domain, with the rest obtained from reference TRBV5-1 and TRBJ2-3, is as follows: KAGVTQTPRYLIKTRGQQVTLSCSPISGHRSVSWYQQTPGQGLQFLFEYFSETQRNKGNFPGRFSGRQFSNSRSEMNVSTLELGDSALYLCASRDGAGDTQYFGPGTRLTVL.

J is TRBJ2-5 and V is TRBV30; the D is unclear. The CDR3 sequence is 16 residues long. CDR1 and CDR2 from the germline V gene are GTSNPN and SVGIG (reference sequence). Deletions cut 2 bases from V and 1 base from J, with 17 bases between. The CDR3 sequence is CAWSSWSNSPQETQYF. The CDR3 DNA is TGTGCCTGGAGTTCGTGGAGCAACTCACCCCAAGAGACCCAGTACTTC.